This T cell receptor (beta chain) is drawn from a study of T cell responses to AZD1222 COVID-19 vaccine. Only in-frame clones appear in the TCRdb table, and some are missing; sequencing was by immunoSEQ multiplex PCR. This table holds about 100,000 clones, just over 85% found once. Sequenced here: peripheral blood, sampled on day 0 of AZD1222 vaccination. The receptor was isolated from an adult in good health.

The CDR3 spells CASSGRGLAGSVEQFF. CDR3 nucleotides: TGTGCCAGCAGCGGAAGGGGACTAGCGGGATCGGTTGAGCAGTTCTTC. The chain carries TRBV3-1 (or the pseudogene TRBV3-2) and TRBJ2-1, with TRBD2 matching 13 bases. Germline trimming cut 5 bases from V and 9 bases from J; bases unmatched to any gene: 10. Germline CDR1 LGHDT, CDR2 YNNKEL (reference sequence). CDR3 length: 16 amino acids.